This TCR beta chain was recorded in a study of early T cells in non-severe SARS-CoV-2 infection. Findings and limits, study-wide: Database matching using VDJdb favored anti-spike CD8 responses, with private and CD4 specificities left missing.

CDR1 is SNHLY, CDR2 FYNNEI, per germline. V lost 8 bases and J 2 bases, leaving 12 bases between the germline ends. CDR3 length: 13 amino acids. Using its own MiXCR run on the 5' RACE reads, TCRdb lists one record per CDR3 protein. The data contain roughly 23,000 distinct CDR3 sequences, 5.7% of them singletons. This clonotype was seen many times. The antigen is unknown. The receptor comes from an adult who was a healthcare worker with PCR-confirmed SARS-CoV-2 infection or an uninfected control (not recorded which). Sequencing was performed on whole blood, taken at baseline. The chain has TRBV2 and TRBJ2-5; perhaps TRBD2 as D (6 bases). This CDR3 reads CASEEGFQETQYF. CDR3 in DNA: TGTGCCAGCGAGGAGGGGTTTCAAGAGACCCAGTACTTC.